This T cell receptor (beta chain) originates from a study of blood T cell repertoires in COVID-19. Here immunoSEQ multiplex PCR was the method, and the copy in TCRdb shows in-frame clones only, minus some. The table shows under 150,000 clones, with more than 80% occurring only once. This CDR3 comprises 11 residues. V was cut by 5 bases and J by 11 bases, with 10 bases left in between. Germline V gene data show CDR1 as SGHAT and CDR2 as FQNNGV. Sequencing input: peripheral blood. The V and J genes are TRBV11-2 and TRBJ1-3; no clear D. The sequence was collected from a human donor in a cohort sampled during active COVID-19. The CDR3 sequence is CASSGGLAIYF. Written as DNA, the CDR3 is TGTGCCAGCAGCGGCGGACTTGCCATATATTTT.